This T cell receptor beta chain was identified in a study of glioma-infiltrating T cells after dendritic cell vaccination. The assay was immunoSEQ multiplex PCR, and TCRdb's table has in-frame clones only and misses some. Altogether some 110,000 clones are present, around 90% being singletons, with the ten largest covering approximately 2.7%. The germline V gene has CDR1 SEHNR and CDR2 FQNEAQ (reference sequence). This CDR3 spans 14 amino acids. J was trimmed by 6 bases and V by 4 bases; bases with no gene match: 3. Time point denoted: after dendritic cell vaccination, including at tumor progression/relapse.

The source of this sequence is a human donor with glioblastoma. The material sequenced was blood, taken after dendritic cell vaccination. The chain carries TRBV7-9 and TRBJ1-1, with TRBD1 matching over 12 bases. The CDR3, as DNA: TGTGCCAGCAGCTCCGGGGACAGGGGGCCTGAAGCTTTCTTT. Its protein is CASSSGDRGPEAFF.